These 26 T cell receptor beta chains were all obtained from the same sample, sequenced in a study of CXCR3-negative and CXCR3-positive naive CD8 T cells. The antigens for these receptors are not known. UMI-labeled 5' RACE TRB cDNA libraries were prepared from the cells. TCRdb re-called the 5' RACE reads, yielding one record per CDR3 amino acid sequence without DNA. The specimen's table records about 57,000 distinct CDR3 sequences. Findings and caveats of the study: Comparison of naive cells showed more hydrophobic TRB CDR3s in CXCR3-positive than in CXCR3-negative naive cells.

Sequenced sample: naive CXCR3+ CD8+ T cells from blood. Specified subset: CD45RO-CCR7+CD27+CD95- naive CD8+ T cells expressing CXCR3 (TNR3+). The receptor set was obtained from a human donor in good health. Some clones in this sample may be carry-over from other donors' samples.

V and J are TRBV12-3 or TRBV12-4 and TRBJ1-5; the D call of TRBD1 rests on TCRdb alone, since no DNA is present to check it. There are 14 residues in the CDR3. The CDR3: CASSLQGTVQPQHF.

The V gene is TRBV6-2 or TRBV6-3, the J gene TRBJ2-1; with no DNA, the TCRdb D assignment of TRBD1 cannot be verified. This CDR3 contains 15 residues. Germline CDR1 and CDR2: MNHEY and SVGEGT. The CDR3 sequence: CASRHDGGGYNEQFF.

The genes are TRBV7-9 and TRBJ2-1. Germline loops: CDR1 SEHNR, CDR2 FQNEAQ (reference sequence). The CDR3 runs to 11 residues. CDR3 region: CASSLADEQFF. Full variable domain (rest looked up from reference TRBV7-9 and TRBJ2-1): DTGVSQNPRHKITKRGQNVTFRCDPISEHNRLYWYRQTLGQGPEFLTYFQNEAQLEKSRLLSDRFSAERPKGSFSTLEIQRTEQGDSAMYLCASSLADEQFFGPGTRLTVL.

The CDR3 here is CASSPLSAGVDEQYF. V is TRBV25-1 and J is TRBJ2-7; there is no DNA to check the TCRdb D call of TRBD1. Germline V lookup: CDR1 MGHDK, CDR2 SYGVNS. The CDR3 runs to 15 residues.

The V and J genes are TRBV10-1 and TRBJ2-1; TCRdb's D call of TRBD2 is untestable without DNA. The CDR3 has 15 residues. Germline CDR1 WNHNN, CDR2 SYGVQD (reference sequence). The CDR3 reads CASAPRTAGYNEQFF.

CDR3 loop: CASSWAGDNEKLFF. V gene TRBV5-1 combines with J gene TRBJ1-4; lacking DNA, the TRBD1 call made by TCRdb goes unchecked. From germline, CDR1 is SGHRS and CDR2 YFSETQ. The CDR3 contains 14 residues. Drawing the rest from reference TRBV5-1 and TRBJ1-4, the complete variable domain is KAGVTQTPRYLIKTRGQQVTLSCSPISGHRSVSWYQQTPGQGLQFLFEYFSETQRNKGNFPGRFSGRQFSNSRSEMNVSTLELGDSALYLCASSWAGDNEKLFFGSGTQLSVL.

The chain recombines TRBV6-2 or TRBV6-3 with TRBJ2-2; TCRdb's D gene call, TRBD1, goes unchecked for lack of DNA. The CDR3 length is 17 residues. In germline, CDR1 is MNHEY, CDR2 SVGEGT. The CDR3 loop is CASSSTPGQTNTGELFF.

The chain joins TRBV6-2 or TRBV6-3 to TRBJ1-5. Germline lookup yields CDR1 MNHEY and CDR2 SVGEGT. The CDR3 contains 13 residues. The chain's CDR3 is CASSFVWNQPQHF.

This chain links TRBV28 with TRBJ1-2. This CDR3 is 14 amino acids long. Germline CDR1 and CDR2: MDHEN and SYDVKM. The CDR3 sequence is CASSLPTDFYGYTF.

This sequence joins TRBV28 and TRBJ2-7; there is no DNA to check the TCRdb D call of TRBD1. The CDR3 totals 14 residues. Germline values: CDR1 MDHEN, CDR2 SYDVKM. CDR3: CASSFNDSPYEQYF. Supplemented by reference TRBV28 and TRBJ2-7, the full variable domain reads DVKVTQSSRYLVKRTGEKVFLECVQDMDHENMFWYRQDPGLGLRLIYFSYDVKMKEKGDIPEGYSVSREKKERFSLILESASTNQTSMYLCASSFNDSPYEQYFGPGTRLTVT.

The chain joins TRBV5-1 to TRBJ2-7; TCRdb indicates TRBD2, and absent DNA this call remains unverified. Per the germline V gene, CDR1 is SGHRS and CDR2 is YFSETQ. The CDR3 is 12 amino acids. The CDR3 spells CASSFAGGERYF. Combining the CDR3 with reference TRBV5-1 and TRBJ2-7 gives the whole variable domain KAGVTQTPRYLIKTRGQQVTLSCSPISGHRSVSWYQQTPGQGLQFLFEYFSETQRNKGNFPGRFSGRQFSNSRSEMNVSTLELGDSALYLCASSFAGGERYFGPGTRLTVT.

This chain joins TRBV5-1 and TRBJ2-1; the D gene TCRdb calls, TRBD1, cannot be checked with no DNA. The CDR3 has 14 residues. The germline CDR1 and CDR2 sequences are SGHRS and YFSETQ. The chain's CDR3 is CASSPPPGVNEQFF.

The V gene is TRBV14, the J gene TRBJ1-6. Germline CDR1 is SGHDN and CDR2 is FVKESK. The CDR3 is 16 residues long. CDR3 amino acids: CASSLRDSGPNSPLHF. Together with reference TRBV14 and TRBJ1-6, the CDR3 gives the full variable domain: EAGVTQFPSHSVIEKGQTVTLRCDPISGHDNLYWYRRVMGKEIKFLLHFVKESKQDESGMPNNRFLAERTGGTYSTLKVQPAELEDSGVYFCASSLRDSGPNSPLHFGNGTRLTVT.

V gene TRBV6-5 combines with J gene TRBJ2-1; TCRdb proposes TRBD2, but this gene call is untestable without DNA. CDR3 length equals 16 residues. Looked up from germline, CDR1 is MNHEY and CDR2 is SVGAGI. The CDR3 region is CASSSVAALSYNEQFF.

The chain combines TRBV4-2 with TRBJ2-2. Per the germline V gene, CDR1 is LGHNA and CDR2 is YNFKEQ. The CDR3 covers 14 residues. The CDR3 region is CASSQDGYTGELFF.

V usage is TRBV7-6 and J usage is TRBJ1-1; TCRdb selects TRBD1, and the lack of DNA leaves this call unchecked. The CDR3 spans 14 residues. Germline CDR1 and CDR2: SGHVS and FNYEAQ. The chain's CDR3 is CASSPREVNTEAFF.

The CDR3 spells CTTSNAGQTGELFF. The chain recombines TRBV15 with TRBJ2-2; the D call of TRBD1 rests on TCRdb alone, since no DNA is present to check it. Germline CDR1 reads LNHNV; CDR2 reads YYDKDF (reference sequence). CDR3 length: 14 residues.

This chain uses TRBV7-9 with TRBJ2-1; without DNA, the TCRdb call of TRBD2 cannot be checked. Germline CDR1 is SEHNR and CDR2 is FQNEAQ (reference sequence). This CDR3 contains 16 residues. The CDR3: CASSLGGTSGGGEQFF.

This sequence joins TRBV7-6 and TRBJ2-7. CDR1 is SGHVS and CDR2 is FNYEAQ in the germline V gene. The CDR3 is made up of 12 amino acids. The CDR3 loop is CASSLSSNEQYF.

The chain joins TRBV6-5 to TRBJ2-5; no DNA is available, so the TRBD2 call from TCRdb remains unchecked. The CDR3 totals 16 residues. Germline V gives CDR1 MNHEY, CDR2 SVGAGI. The CDR3 sequence is CASSYPVGRAEETQYF.

The J gene is TRBJ1-2, the V gene TRBV4-2. Germline values: CDR1 LGHNA, CDR2 YNFKEQ. The CDR3 has 15 residues. CDR3 loop: CASSQTASGVYGYTF.

This chain joins TRBV27 and TRBJ2-7; TCRdb indicates TRBD1, and absent DNA this call remains unverified. The CDR3 has 14 amino acids. Germline V gene sequence: CDR1 MNHEY, CDR2 SMNVEV (reference sequence). The CDR3 loop is CASSLQGPVAEQYF.

The chain is built from TRBV29-1 and TRBJ1-1; TCRdb picks TRBD1, but there is no DNA to check that call. The germline gives CDR1 SQVTM, CDR2 ANQGSEA. This CDR3 has 12 residues. CDR3 region: CSVEDGGTGAFF.

CDR3 residues: CASSSFVAGPTDTQYF. The gene calls are TRBV7-9 and TRBJ2-3; with no DNA, the TCRdb D assignment of TRBD2 cannot be verified. This CDR3 has 16 amino acids. Looked up from germline, CDR1 is SEHNR and CDR2 is FQNEAQ (reference sequence).

The chain has TRBV24-1 and TRBJ2-7; the D call of TRBD1 rests on TCRdb alone, since no DNA is present to check it. The CDR3 is 13 residues long. Germline V lookup: CDR1 KGHDR, CDR2 SFDVKD. CDR3 protein: CATSDLRGLEQYF.

CDR3 loop: CASTGRQRDQETQYF. The V and J genes are TRBV6-5 and TRBJ2-5. Germline lookup yields CDR1 MNHEY and CDR2 SVGAGI. The CDR3 runs to 15 residues.